This is a list of T cell receptor beta chains from one sample in a study of early T cells in non-severe SARS-CoV-2 infection. TCRdb re-analysed the 5' RACE reads in MiXCR, keeping a single row per CDR3 protein. Counted here are approximately 35,000 distinct CDR3 sequences, around 4.5% occurring once; the ten biggest clones make up about 6.3%. Sequenced input: whole blood. These receptors originate from an adult who was a healthcare worker with PCR-confirmed SARS-CoV-2 infection or an uninfected control (not recorded which). The CDR3 runs from the conserved cysteine through the conserved F or W. Clone size appears in some rows only: once, few, many, or a class for an expanded clone.

v_call	clone_size	j_call	cdr3_aa
TRBV28	few	TRBJ1-4	CASSHQQGTEKLFF
TRBV6-5	many	TRBJ2-2	CASSHPGTGGFVGELFF
TRBV20-1	many	TRBJ2-3	CSVGPGLAGHNTDTQYF
TRBV18	many	TRBJ1-2	CASSPQDRPFYGYTF
TRBV30	many	TRBJ1-1	CAWRDREDTEAFF
TRBV5-1	once	TRBJ2-4	CASSRLGLAGDLINIQNF
TRBV7-9	few	TRBJ2-1	CASSPPFGGLLHEQFF
TRBV12-5	many	TRBJ2-2	CASGLAPGTGGTGELFF
TRBV29-1	many	TRBJ2-7	CSVVNRLAGAGVEQYF
TRBV12-3/TRBV12-4	-	TRBJ2-2	CASILGLESGELFF
TRBV20-1	many	TRBJ2-3	CSASRPTGGVSTDTQYF
TRBV28	few	TRBJ1-6	CASGTGGEGSPLHF
TRBV7-2	many	TRBJ2-2	CASTLRVRVTNTGELFF
TRBV28	many	TRBJ2-2	CASGLVIGELFF